Listed here is a single T cell receptor (beta chain). This sample was taken from a study of blood T cell repertoires in COVID-19. Across the whole study: The samples span acute and convalescent COVID-19 from the United States, Italy and Spain. From T cells, B-cell-depleted T cells, or PBMCs came the material, which was cDNA or gDNA.

Produced via immunoSEQ multiplex PCR; TCRdb's table is partial and in-frame only. The sample has hundreds of thousands of clones, roughly 86% seen once. The germline gives CDR1 GTSNPN, CDR2 SVGIG (reference sequence). The CDR3 spans 15 residues. Trimming took 2 bases from V and 4 from J, leaving 12 bases between them. Seattle enrolled patients during active infection and tracked them longitudinally. The TCR comes from an older woman with COVID-19, enrolled during active disease. The sample consisted of peripheral blood. This sequence joins TRBV30 and TRBJ1-6; D not certain. The chain's CDR3 is CAWSPGGGYNSPLHF. Here the CDR3 DNA reads TGTGCCTGGAGTCCCGGTGGCGGGTATAATTCACCCCTCCACTTT. The full variable domain, its missing parts supplied by reference TRBV30 and TRBJ1-6, is SQTIHQWPATLVQPVGSPLSLECTVEGTSNPNLYWYRQAAGRGLQLLFYSVGIGQISSEVPQNLSASRPQDRQFILSSKKLLLSDSGFYLCAWSPGGGYNSPLHFGNGTRLTVT.